The 14 T cell receptor beta chains in this list originate from one sample, sequenced in a study of CD8+ T cells in alopecia areata. Following extraction, RNA underwent reverse transcription to cDNA, which served as the sequencing template. Measured with immunoSEQ multiplex PCR; TCRdb has only the in-frame clones, and not every one. Here the sample spans 140,000 or so clones, 51% being singletons. The source was CD4+ T cells sorted from blood, collected at week 0. The receptors stem from a human donor with alopecia areata.

The V and J genes are TRBV6-6 and TRBJ2-1; 11 bases map to TRBD2. The J segment lost 8 bases and the V segment lost 8 bases, leaving 8 bases of the junction unmatched. CDR1 and CDR2 from the germline V gene are MNHNY and SVGAGI (reference sequence). This CDR3 spans 14 amino acids. CDR3 residues: CASRPSGRFDEQFF. The CDR3 DNA reads as TGTGCCAGCCGCCCTAGCGGGAGGTTCGATGAGCAGTTCTTC.

This sequence joins TRBV29-1 and TRBJ2-3; tentative D call: TRBD2 (6 bases). The CDR3 runs 13 residues. Germline V CDR1 and CDR2: SQVTM, ANQGSEA. Trimming took 3 bases from V and 3 from J, leaving 10 bases between them. CDR3 sequence (DNA): TGCAGCGTTGATATGGGGGGTACAGATACGCAGTATTTT. It codes for CSVDMGGTDTQYF.

The chain couples TRBV7-2 to TRBJ1-1; TRBD1 matches at 7 bases. With 5 bases clipped from V and 4 bases from J, the junction kept 7 bases outside the gene matches. From germline, CDR1 is SGHTA and CDR2 FQGNSA. This CDR3 is 14 amino acids long. CDR3 DNA: TGTGCCAGCAGCCGCGACAGGGTTGCCACTGAAGCTTTCTTT. Protein sequence: CASSRDRVATEAFF. The entire variable domain, with the rest obtained from reference TRBV7-2 and TRBJ1-1, is as follows: GAGVSQSPSNKVTEKGKDVELRCDPISGHTALYWYRQSLGQGLEFLIYFQGNSAPDKSGLPSDRFSAERTGGSVSTLTIQRTQQEDSAVYLCASSRDRVATEAFFGQGTRLTVV.

The chain combines TRBV30 with TRBJ2-7, with D perhaps assigned TRBD1 or TRBD2 (5 bases each). The CDR3 sequence is 13 residues long. Per the germline V gene, CDR1 is GTSNPN and CDR2 is SVGIG (reference sequence). Between the trimmed V and J ends, which lost 4 bases and 0 bases, there was a span of 10 bases. CDR3 coding DNA: TGTGCCTGGAAGGGACGCAACTCCTACGAGCAGTACTTC. This gives the protein CAWKGRNSYEQYF.

CDR3 in DNA: TGTGCCAGCAGCTTAGATGGCCAGACCTATGGCTACACCTTC. It specifies CASSLDGQTYGYTF. V usage is TRBV7-8 and J usage is TRBJ1-2, with D unresolved. The germline V and J ends were trimmed by 1 base and 4 bases, with 10 bases remaining between them. This CDR3 has 14 amino acids. Germline V CDR1 and CDR2: SGHVS, FQNEAQ.

The chain has TRBV28 and TRBJ1-5; no firm D call. The CDR3 loop spans 11 amino acids. Germline V CDR1 and CDR2: MDHEN, SYDVKM. The DNA for the CDR3 is TGTGCTACAAAAGGCAATCAGCCCCAGCATTTT. It specifies CATKGNQPQHF.

This clone has a handful of counts. The chain couples TRBV30 to TRBJ1-1; 7 nucleotides align to TRBD1. V lost 0 bases to trimming and J lost 2 bases; unmatched junction nucleotides: 6. The germline V gene encodes CDR1 GTSNPN and CDR2 SVGIG (reference sequence). There are 15 residues in the CDR3. This CDR3 is CAWSVKGAVNTEAFF. DNA for the CDR3: TGTGCCTGGAGTGTAAAGGGGGCTGTTAACACTGAAGCTTTCTTT.

The DNA for the CDR3 is TGTGCCACCAGCAGATGGTCTCGCACAGATACGCAGTATTTT. Its protein product is CATSRWSRTDTQYF. The rearrangement joins TRBV15 to TRBJ2-3; D is undetermined. The CDR3 contains 14 residues. In germline, CDR1 is LNHNV, CDR2 YYDKDF (reference sequence). Trimming shortened V by 2 bases and J by 1 base, and 7 bases separated the two germline ends.

V gene TRBV30 combines with J gene TRBJ1-4; a weak D match, TRBD1 (5 bases). The V end lost 2 bases, the J end lost 11 bases, and 12 bases lay between the germline ends. Germline V gives CDR1 GTSNPN, CDR2 SVGIG (reference sequence). The CDR3 has 12 amino acids. Here the CDR3 reads CAWSRYQGKLFF. DNA of the CDR3: TGTGCCTGGAGTAGGTATCAGGGTAAACTGTTTTTT. Looking up the rest from reference TRBV30 and TRBJ1-4 gives the full variable domain: SQTIHQWPATLVQPVGSPLSLECTVEGTSNPNLYWYRQAAGRGLQLLFYSVGIGQISSEVPQNLSASRPQDRQFILSSKKLLLSDSGFYLCAWSRYQGKLFFGSGTQLSVL.

This chain joins TRBV29-1 and TRBJ2-5; the D gene is possibly TRBD1 (6 bases). The V end lost 4 bases, the J end lost 5 bases, and 11 bases lay between the germline ends. CDR1 and CDR2 from the germline V gene are SQVTM and ANQGSEA. The CDR3 covers 12 residues. The CDR3 protein is CSVARGHETQYF. The CDR3 DNA reads as TGCAGCGTTGCCAGGGGCCACGAGACCCAGTACTTC.

This chain joins TRBV29-1 and TRBJ1-5, with TRBD1 matching over 7 bases. The germline V gene encodes CDR1 SQVTM and CDR2 ANQGSEA. V dropped 4 bases and J dropped 6; count of bases not matched to a gene: 3. This CDR3 has 12 amino acids. CDR3 loop: CSVGGGSQPQHF. The CDR3 nucleotides read TGCAGCGTTGGAGGGGGCAGTCAGCCCCAGCATTTT.

This clone turned up a few times. The V gene is TRBV29-1, the J gene TRBJ2-1; TRBD2 agrees at 15 bases. CDR1 and CDR2 from the germline V gene are SQVTM and ANQGSEA. V dropped 5 bases and J dropped 4; count of bases not matched to a gene: 12. The CDR3 is 18 residues long. The CDR3 DNA reads TGCAGCGTTCCACCCCCAGGACTAGCGGGAGGGATTTACAATGAGCAGTTCTTC. Its translation: CSVPPPGLAGGIYNEQFF.

This clone was seen a handful of times. The chain joins TRBV29-1 to TRBJ2-1; D is unclear. Trimming left V 4 bases short and J 7 bases short, with 11 bases between. Germline V CDR1 and CDR2: SQVTM, ANQGSEA. The CDR3 extends over 12 amino acids. The DNA for the CDR3 is TGCAGCGTTGTACCAGTGGGAAATGAGCAGTTCTTC. It encodes CSVVPVGNEQFF.

The V and J genes are TRBV14 and TRBJ2-1; the D gene is possibly TRBD1 (6 bases). Germline CDR1 is SGHDN and CDR2 is FVKESK. Trimming pared 5 bases from V and 4 bases from J, leaving 12 bases between. CDR3 length: 14 amino acids. CDR3 sequence: CASSGQLTYNEQFF. The CDR3 bases are TGTGCCAGCAGCGGACAGCTAACATACAATGAGCAGTTCTTC.